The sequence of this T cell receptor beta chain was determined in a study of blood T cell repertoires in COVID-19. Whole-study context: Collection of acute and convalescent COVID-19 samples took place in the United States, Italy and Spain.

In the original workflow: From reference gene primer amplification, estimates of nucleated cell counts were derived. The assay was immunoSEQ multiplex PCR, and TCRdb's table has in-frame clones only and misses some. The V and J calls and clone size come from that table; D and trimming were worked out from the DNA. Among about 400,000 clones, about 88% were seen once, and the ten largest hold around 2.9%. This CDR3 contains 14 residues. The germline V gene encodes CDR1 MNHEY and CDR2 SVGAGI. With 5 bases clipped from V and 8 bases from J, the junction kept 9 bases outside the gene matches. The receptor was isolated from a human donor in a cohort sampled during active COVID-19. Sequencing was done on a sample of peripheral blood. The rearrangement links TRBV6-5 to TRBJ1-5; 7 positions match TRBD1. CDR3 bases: TGTGCCAGCAGTCTGGACAGGAACGTGGAGCCCCAGCATTTT. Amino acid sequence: CASSLDRNVEPQHF.